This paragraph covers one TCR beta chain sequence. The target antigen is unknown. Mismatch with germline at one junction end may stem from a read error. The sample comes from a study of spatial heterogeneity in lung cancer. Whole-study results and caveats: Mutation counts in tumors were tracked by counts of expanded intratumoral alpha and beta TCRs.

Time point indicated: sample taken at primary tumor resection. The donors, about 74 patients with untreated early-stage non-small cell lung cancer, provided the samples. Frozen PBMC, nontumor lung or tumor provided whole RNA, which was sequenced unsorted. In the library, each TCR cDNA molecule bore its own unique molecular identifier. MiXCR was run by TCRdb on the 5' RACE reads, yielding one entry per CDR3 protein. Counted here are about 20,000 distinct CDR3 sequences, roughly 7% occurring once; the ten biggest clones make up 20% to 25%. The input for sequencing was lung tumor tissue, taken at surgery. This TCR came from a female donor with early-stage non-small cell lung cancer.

In DNA, the CDR3 is TGTGCCAGCAGTGCGGGACAAATGAACACTGAAGCTTCCTTT. Translating gives CASSAGQMNTEASF. The chain is built from TRBV2 and TRBJ1-1, with a tentative D call TRBD1 (6 bases). The CDR3 is made up of 14 amino acids. Germline-derived CDR1 and CDR2 are SNHLY and FYNNEI. Drawing the rest from reference TRBV2 and TRBJ1-1, the complete variable domain is EPEVTQTPSHQVTQMGQEVILRCVPISNHLYFYWYRQILGQKVEFLVSFYNNEISEKSEIFDDQFSVERPDGSNFTLKIRSTKLEDSAMYFCASSAGQMNTEASFGQGTRLTVV.